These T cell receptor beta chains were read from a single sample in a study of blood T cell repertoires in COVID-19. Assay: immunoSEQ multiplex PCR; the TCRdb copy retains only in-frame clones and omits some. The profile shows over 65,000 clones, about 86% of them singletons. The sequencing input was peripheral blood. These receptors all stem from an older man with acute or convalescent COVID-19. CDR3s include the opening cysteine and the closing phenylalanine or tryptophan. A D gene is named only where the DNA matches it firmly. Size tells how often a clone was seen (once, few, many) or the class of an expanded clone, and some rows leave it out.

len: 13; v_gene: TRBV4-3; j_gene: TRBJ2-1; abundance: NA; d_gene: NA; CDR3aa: CASSQARVDEQFF; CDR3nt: TGCGCCAGCAGCCAAGCGAGAGTCGATGAGCAGTTCTTC
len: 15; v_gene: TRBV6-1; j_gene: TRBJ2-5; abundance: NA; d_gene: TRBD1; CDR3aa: CASSEPGTGKETQYF; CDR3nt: TGTGCCAGCAGTGAACCTGGGACAGGGAAAGAGACCCAGTACTTC
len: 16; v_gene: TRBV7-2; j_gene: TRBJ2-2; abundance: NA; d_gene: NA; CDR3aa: CASNNLGTGGTGELFF; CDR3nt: TGTGCCAGCAACAATCTCGGGACCGGAGGGACCGGGGAGCTGTTTTTT
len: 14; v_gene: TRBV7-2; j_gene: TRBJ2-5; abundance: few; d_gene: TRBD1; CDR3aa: CASSLFRGQETQYF; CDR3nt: TGTGCCAGCAGCTTGTTCAGGGGGCAGGAGACCCAGTACTTC
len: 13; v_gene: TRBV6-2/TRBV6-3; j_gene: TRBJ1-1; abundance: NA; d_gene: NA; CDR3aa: CASSIQGNTEAFF; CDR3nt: TGTGCCAGCAGCATACAGGGGAACACTGAAGCTTTCTTT
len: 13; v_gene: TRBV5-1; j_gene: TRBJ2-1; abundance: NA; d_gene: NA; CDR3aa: CASSPMRNNEQFF; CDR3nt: TGCGCCAGCAGCCCCATGCGCAACAATGAGCAGTTCTTC
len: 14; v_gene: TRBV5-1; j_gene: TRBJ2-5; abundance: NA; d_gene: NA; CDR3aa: CASSTLQGLETQYF; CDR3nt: TGCGCCAGCAGCACTTTACAGGGTCTGGAGACCCAGTACTTC
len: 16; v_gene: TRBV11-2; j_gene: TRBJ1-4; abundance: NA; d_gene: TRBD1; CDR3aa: CASSPGTGNRNEKLFF; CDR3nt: TGTGCCAGCAGCCCAGGGACAGGGAATAGGAATGAAAAACTGTTTTTT
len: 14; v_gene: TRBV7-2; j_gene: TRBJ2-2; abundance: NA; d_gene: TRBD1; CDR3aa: CASSSTGGTGELFF; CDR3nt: TGTGCCAGCAGCTCTACAGGGGGAACCGGGGAGCTGTTTTTT
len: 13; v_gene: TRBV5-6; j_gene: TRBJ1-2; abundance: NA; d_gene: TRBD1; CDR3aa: CASSSGQGYGYTF; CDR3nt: TGTGCCAGCAGCTCCGGACAGGGCTATGGCTACACCTTC
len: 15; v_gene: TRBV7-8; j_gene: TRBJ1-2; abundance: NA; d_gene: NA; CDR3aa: CASSQRGRTNYGYTF; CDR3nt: TGTGCCAGCAGCCAAAGAGGGAGGACAAACTATGGCTACACCTTC
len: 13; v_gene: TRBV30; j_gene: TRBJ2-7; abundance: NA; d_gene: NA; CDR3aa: CAWSVGQGDEQYF; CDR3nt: TGTGCCTGGAGTGTAGGGCAGGGTGACGAGCAGTACTTC
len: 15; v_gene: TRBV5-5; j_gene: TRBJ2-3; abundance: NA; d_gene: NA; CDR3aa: CASSSRTASTDTQYF; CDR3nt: TGTGCCAGCAGCTCGAGGACAGCTAGCACAGATACGCAGTATTTT
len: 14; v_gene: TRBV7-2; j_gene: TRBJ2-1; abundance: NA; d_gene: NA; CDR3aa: CASSLQGFNNEQFF; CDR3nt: TGTGCCAGCAGCTTACAGGGGTTCAACAATGAGCAGTTCTTC
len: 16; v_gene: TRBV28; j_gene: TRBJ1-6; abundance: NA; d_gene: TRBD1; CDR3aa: CASSQQGQGRPPPLHF; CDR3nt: TGTGCCAGCAGTCAACAGGGACAGGGGAGACCTCCACCCCTCCACTTT
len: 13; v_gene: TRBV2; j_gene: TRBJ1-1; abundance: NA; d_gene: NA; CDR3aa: CALLREENTEAFF; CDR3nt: TGTGCCTTACTTCGGGAGGAGAACACTGAAGCTTTCTTT
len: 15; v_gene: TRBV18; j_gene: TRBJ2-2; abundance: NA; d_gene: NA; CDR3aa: CASSTGTGNTGELFF; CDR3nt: TGTGCCAGCTCCACCGGGACTGGGAACACCGGGGAGCTGTTTTTT
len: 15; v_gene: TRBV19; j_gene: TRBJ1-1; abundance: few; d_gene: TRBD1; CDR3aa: CASSTHRGGGTEAFF; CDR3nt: TGTGCCAGTAGTACACACAGGGGCGGAGGGACTGAAGCTTTCTTT
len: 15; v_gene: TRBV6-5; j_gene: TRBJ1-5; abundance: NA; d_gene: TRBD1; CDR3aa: CASKPGQGGNQPQHF; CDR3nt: TGTGCCAGCAAACCGGGACAGGGTGGCAATCAGCCCCAGCATTTT
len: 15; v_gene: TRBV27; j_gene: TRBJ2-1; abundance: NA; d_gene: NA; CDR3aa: CASSLRRVWRGEQFF; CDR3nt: TGTGCCAGCAGTTTACGGCGGGTTTGGAGGGGTGAGCAGTTCTTC
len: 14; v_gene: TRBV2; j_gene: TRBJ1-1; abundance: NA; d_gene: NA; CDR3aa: CASRVGGPNTEAFF; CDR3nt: TGTGCCAGCAGGGTGGGAGGACCGAACACTGAAGCTTTCTTT
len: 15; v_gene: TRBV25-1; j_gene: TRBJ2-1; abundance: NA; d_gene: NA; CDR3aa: CASSDLGLSYNEQFF; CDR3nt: TGTGCCAGCAGTGACCTGGGCCTCTCCTACAATGAGCAGTTCTTC
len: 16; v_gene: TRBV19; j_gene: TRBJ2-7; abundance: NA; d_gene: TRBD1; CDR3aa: CASSVRTGGVSYEQYF; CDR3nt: TGTGCCAGTAGTGTCCGGACAGGGGGCGTATCCTACGAGCAGTACTTC
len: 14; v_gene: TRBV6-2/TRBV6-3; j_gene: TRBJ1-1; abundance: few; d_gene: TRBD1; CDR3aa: CASSWNRGGTEAFF; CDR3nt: TGTGCCAGCAGTTGGAACAGGGGAGGCACTGAAGCTTTCTTT
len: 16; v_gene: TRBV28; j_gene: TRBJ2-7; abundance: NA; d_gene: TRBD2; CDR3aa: CASSPPELATGNEQYF; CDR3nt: TGTGCCAGCAGTCCCCCTGAACTAGCGACGGGGAACGAGCAGTACTTC
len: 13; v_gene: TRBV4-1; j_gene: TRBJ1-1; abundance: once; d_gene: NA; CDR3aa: CASRETENTEAFF; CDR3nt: TGCGCCAGCAGGGAGACAGAGAACACTGAAGCTTTCTTT
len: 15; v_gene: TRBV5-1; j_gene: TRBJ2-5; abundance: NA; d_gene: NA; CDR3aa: CASSSNTGTRETQYF; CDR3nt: TGCGCCAGCAGCTCTAATACCGGGACAAGAGAGACCCAGTACTTC
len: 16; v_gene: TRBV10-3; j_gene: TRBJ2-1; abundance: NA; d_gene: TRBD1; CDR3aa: CAISEPGQGATNEQFF; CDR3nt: TGTGCCATCAGTGAGCCCGGACAGGGTGCTACGAATGAGCAGTTCTTC
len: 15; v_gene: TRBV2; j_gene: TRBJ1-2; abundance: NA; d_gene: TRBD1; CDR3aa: CASSERGTGNHGYTF; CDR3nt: TGTGCCAGCAGTGAAAGGGGGACAGGGAATCATGGCTACACCTTC
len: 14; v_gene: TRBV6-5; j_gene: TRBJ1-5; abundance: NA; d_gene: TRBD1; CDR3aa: CASSSKTGGQPQHF; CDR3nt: TGTGCCAGCAGTTCAAAGACAGGGGGACAGCCCCAGCATTTT
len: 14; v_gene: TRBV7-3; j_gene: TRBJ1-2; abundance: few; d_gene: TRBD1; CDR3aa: CASSPRDSGYGYTF; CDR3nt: TGTGCCAGCAGCCCTAGGGACAGTGGCTATGGCTACACCTTC
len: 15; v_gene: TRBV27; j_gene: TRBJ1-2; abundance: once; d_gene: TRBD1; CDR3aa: CASSPSGQKNYGYTF; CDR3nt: TGTGCCAGCAGTCCTTCGGGACAGAAGAACTATGGCTACACCTTC
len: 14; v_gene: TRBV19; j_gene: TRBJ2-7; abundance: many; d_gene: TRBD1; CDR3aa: CASSRTGPGREQYF; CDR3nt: TGTGCCAGTAGCCGGACAGGTCCGGGACGCGAGCAGTACTTC
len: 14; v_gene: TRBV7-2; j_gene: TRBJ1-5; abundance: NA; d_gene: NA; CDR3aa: CASSLASRGQPQHF; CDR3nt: TGTGCCAGCAGCTTAGCATCCAGAGGACAGCCCCAGCATTTT
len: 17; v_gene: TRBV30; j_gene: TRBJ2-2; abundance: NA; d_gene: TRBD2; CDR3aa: CAWSAGRLAGDAGELFF; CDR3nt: TGTGCCTGGAGTGCGGGCCGACTAGCGGGAGATGCCGGGGAGCTGTTTTTT
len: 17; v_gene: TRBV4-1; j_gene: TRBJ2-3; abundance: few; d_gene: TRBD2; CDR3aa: CASSHPRGSGGRDTQYF; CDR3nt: TGCGCCAGCAGCCATCCACGGGGGAGCGGGGGGAGGGATACGCAGTATTTT
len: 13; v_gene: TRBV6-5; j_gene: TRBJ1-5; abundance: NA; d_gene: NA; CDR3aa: CASSYQGGQPQHF; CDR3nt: TGTGCCAGCAGTTACCAGGGCGGTCAGCCCCAGCATTTT
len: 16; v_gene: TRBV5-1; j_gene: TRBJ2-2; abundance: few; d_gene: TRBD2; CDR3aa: CASSLGLAGPTGELFF; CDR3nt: TGCGCCAGCAGCTTGGGACTAGCGGGTCCGACCGGGGAGCTGTTTTTT
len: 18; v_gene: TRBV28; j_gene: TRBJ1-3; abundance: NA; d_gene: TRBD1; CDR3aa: CASSRRTGGIRTGNTIYF; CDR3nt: TGTGCCAGCAGCCGCCGGACAGGGGGCATAAGAACTGGAAACACCATATATTTT
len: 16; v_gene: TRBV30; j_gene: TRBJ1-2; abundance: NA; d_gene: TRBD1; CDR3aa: CAWSILVGQGANGYTF; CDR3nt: TGTGCCTGGAGTATACTCGTCGGACAGGGGGCTAATGGCTACACCTTC
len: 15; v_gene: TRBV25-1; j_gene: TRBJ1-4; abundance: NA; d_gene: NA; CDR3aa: CASSDTETTNEKLFF; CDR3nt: TGTGCCAGCAGTGACACAGAGACAACTAATGAAAAACTGTTTTTT